This T cell receptor beta chain was captured in a study of somatic mutations in cytotoxic T cells in rheumatoid arthritis. In the study overall: Patient blood (over 28 ml EDTA) was collected right after diagnosis, preceding any treatment.

Clones were sequenced by immunoSEQ multiplex PCR, and TCRdb holds only the in-frame ones, with some missing. The sample lists about 14,000 clones, 82% occurring once. The CDR3 loop spans 14 amino acids. Per germline, CDR1 MDHEN and CDR2 SYDVKM. V was clipped by 8 bases and J by 3 bases; unmatched bases: 8. Positive magnetic bead selection separated CD4+ and CD8+ cells, and flow cytometry confirmed purity. The chain is built from TRBV28 and TRBJ1-1; 8 nucleotides agree with TRBD1. The clonotype was recovered from an adult with rheumatoid arthritis. Sequencing was done on a sample of CD8+ T cells sorted from blood. The CDR3 DNA is TGTGCCAGCGGAACAGGGGGACAACACACTGAAGCTTTCTTT. Translating gives CASGTGGQHTEAFF.